This T cell receptor beta chain was obtained from a study of blood T cell repertoires in COVID-19. The wider study: Material from acute and convalescent COVID-19 was sourced from the United States, Italy and Spain. Sources were T cells, B-cell-depleted T cells, or PBMCs; the material itself was cDNA or gDNA.

CDR1 is SGHTA and CDR2 is FQGNSA in the germline V gene. J lost 1 base, V lost 5 bases, and 5 bases had no gene match. This CDR3 contains 14 residues. This clone was recorded a few times. Within the sample, other DNA sequences also encode this same CDR3. As originally analysed: The authors estimated nucleated cell counts from reference gene primer amplification. Method: immunoSEQ multiplex PCR; TCRdb's copy keeps in-frame clones and lacks some. V and J calls and clone size are those listed in that table; D and trimming were worked out from the DNA. There are about 160,000 clones in the sample; roughly 90% occur only once, and around 2.1% lies in the top ten.

The material sequenced was peripheral blood. The chain recombines TRBV7-2 with TRBJ2-7; 7 bases match TRBD1. The sequence was collected from a man younger than 30 with acute or convalescent COVID-19. In DNA, the CDR3 is TGTGCCAGCAGCACTCGACAGGGATCCTACGAGCAGTACTTC. Protein sequence: CASSTRQGSYEQYF.